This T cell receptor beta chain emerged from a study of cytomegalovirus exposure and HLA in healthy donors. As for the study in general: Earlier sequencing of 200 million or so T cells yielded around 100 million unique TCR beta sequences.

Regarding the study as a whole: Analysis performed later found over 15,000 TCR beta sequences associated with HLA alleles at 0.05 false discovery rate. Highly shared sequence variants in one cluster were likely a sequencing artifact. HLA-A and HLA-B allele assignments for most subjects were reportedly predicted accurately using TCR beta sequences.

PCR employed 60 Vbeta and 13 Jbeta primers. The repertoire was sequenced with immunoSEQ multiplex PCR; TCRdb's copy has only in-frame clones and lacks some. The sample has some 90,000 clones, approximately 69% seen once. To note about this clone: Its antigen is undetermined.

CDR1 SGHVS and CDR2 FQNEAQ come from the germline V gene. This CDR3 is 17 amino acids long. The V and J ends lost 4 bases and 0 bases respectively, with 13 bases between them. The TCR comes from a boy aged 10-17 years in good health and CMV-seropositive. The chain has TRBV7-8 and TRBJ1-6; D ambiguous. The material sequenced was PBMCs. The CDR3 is CASSSDERVSYNSPLHF. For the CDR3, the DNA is TGTGCCAGCAGCTCGGACGAGCGGGTCTCCTATAATTCACCCCTCCACTTT.